This T cell receptor beta chain was sequenced for a study of blood T cell repertoires in COVID-19. Whole-study context: PBMCs, B-cell-depleted T cells, or T cells were the source of the cDNA or gDNA that made up the material.

In the source study's methods: Amplification with reference gene primers provided the estimates of nucleated cell counts. Clones were read by immunoSEQ multiplex PCR, and TCRdb kept only the in-frame ones, dropping some. V and J calls and clone size are given by that table; D and trimming were obtained from the DNA. The table includes 75,000 to 95,000 clones, around 88% detected once. Enrolled during active infection, Seattle patients were then followed longitudinally. This clone has only one observation. The receptor was derived from a woman aged 55 to 70 with COVID-19, enrolled during active disease. Sequencing input: peripheral blood.

The CDR3 nucleotides are TGCGCCAGCAGCCTAGGGACAGACTCCTACAATGAGCAGTTCTTC. It encodes CASSLGTDSYNEQFF. The V call is TRBV5-1, the J call TRBJ2-1, with TRBD1 identical over 7 bases. The V gene's germline CDR1 is SGHRS and CDR2 YFSETQ. CDR3 length: 15 residues. Trimming cost V 4 bases and J 0 bases; bases outside gene matches: 4.